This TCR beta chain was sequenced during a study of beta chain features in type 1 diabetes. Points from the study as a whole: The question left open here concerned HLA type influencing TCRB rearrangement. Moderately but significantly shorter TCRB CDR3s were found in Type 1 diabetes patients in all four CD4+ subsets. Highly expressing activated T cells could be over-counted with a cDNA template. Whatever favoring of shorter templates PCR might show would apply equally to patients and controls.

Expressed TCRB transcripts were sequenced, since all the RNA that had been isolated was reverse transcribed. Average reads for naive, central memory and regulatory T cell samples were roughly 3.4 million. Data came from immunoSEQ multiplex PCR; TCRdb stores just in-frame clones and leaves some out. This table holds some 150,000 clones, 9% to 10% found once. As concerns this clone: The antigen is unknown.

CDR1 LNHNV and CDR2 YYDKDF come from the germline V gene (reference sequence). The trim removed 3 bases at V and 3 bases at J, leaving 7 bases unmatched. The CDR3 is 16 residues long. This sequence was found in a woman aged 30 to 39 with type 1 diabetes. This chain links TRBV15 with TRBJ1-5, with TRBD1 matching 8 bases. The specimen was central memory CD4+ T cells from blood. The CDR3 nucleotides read TGTGCCACCAGCAGCCACGCAGGGGGCCCCAATCAGCCCCAGCATTTT. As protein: CATSSHAGGPNQPQHF. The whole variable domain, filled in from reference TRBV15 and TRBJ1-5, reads DAMVIQNPRYQVTQFGKPVTLSCSQTLNHNVMYWYQQKSSQAPKLLFHYYDKDFNNEADTPDNFQSRRPNTSFCFLDIRSPGLGDTAMYLCATSSHAGGPNQPQHFGDGTRLSIL.